There are a few counts of the clone carrying this T cell receptor beta chain. This record belongs to a study of early T cells in non-severe SARS-CoV-2 infection. Germline V gene data show CDR1 as MNHEY and CDR2 as SVGAGI. Deletions cut 0 bases from V and 1 base from J, with 8 bases between. The CDR3 is made up of 15 amino acids. cDNA molecules, individually, were tagged with unique molecular identifiers. In TCRdb, the 5' RACE reads were re-called with MiXCR into one record per CDR3 protein. The sample has around 88,000 distinct CDR3 sequences, over 13% seen once. The V call is TRBV6-5, the J call TRBJ2-3, with a tentative D call TRBD2 (5 bases). This TCR came from an adult who was a healthcare worker with PCR-confirmed SARS-CoV-2 infection or an uninfected control (not recorded which). Sequencing was carried out using whole blood. The CDR3 nucleotides read TGTGCCAGCAGTTACTCGGCGCGGGGCACAGATACGCAGTATTTT. Protein: CASSYSARGTDTQYF.